Below, 27 T cell receptor beta chains from the same sample are listed, as sequenced in a study of technical replicates of blood from a few donors (dated by TCRdb to about 2017). The library was prepared using the immunoSEQ multiplex PCR assay. TCRdb re-hosts the immuneACCESS table, in-frame sequences only. Its copies lack some clones; in the studies checked, an unresolved V gene accounts for under half of them, and the cause for the rest is not known. In all, the sample holds about 97,000 clones, and over 85% of those were seen once. The ten top clones hold 0.33% of the sample. Input material: T cells isolated from PBMCs. The source is a human donor in good health.

The genes are TRBV27 and TRBJ2-7; possible D gene TRBD2, 5 bases. Trimming took off 5 bases at V and 0 bases at J, with 17 bases between the two ends. Looked up from germline, CDR1 is MNHEY and CDR2 is SMNVEV (reference sequence). The CDR3 covers 16 residues. The CDR3 DNA follows: TGTGCCAGCAGTCCGTCCACGGGGTGGTACTCCTACGAGCAGTACTTC. Translation: CASSPSTGWYSYEQYF.

This clone occurred once. The CDR3 DNA reads TGTGCCAGCAGCTTGGGAAGCCAGGGGGGCTACGAGCAGTACTTC. This codes for CASSLGSQGGYEQYF. The chain has TRBV5-6 and TRBJ2-7; D may be TRBD1 (7 bases). V lost 0 bases to trimming and J lost 3 bases, with 13 bases between them. Germline V gives CDR1 SGHDT, CDR2 YYEEEE. This CDR3 is built from 15 residues. Combining the CDR3 with reference TRBV5-6 and TRBJ2-7 gives the whole variable domain DAGVTQSPTHLIKTRGQQVTLRCSPKSGHDTVSWYQQALGQGPQFIFQYYEEEERQRGNFPDRFSGHQFPNYSSELNVNALLLGDSALYLCASSLGSQGGYEQYFGPGTRLTVT.

The rearrangement uses TRBV28 and TRBJ2-3; 10 bases fit TRBD2. Germline-derived CDR1 and CDR2 are MDHEN and SYDVKM. The CDR3 consists of 15 residues. J was trimmed by 2 bases and V by 5 bases; bases with no gene match: 4. CDR3 amino acids: CASSPGLAVTDTQYF. CDR3 in DNA: TGTGCCAGCAGTCCCGGACTAGCGGTCACAGATACGCAGTATTTT.

The rearrangement uses TRBV15 and TRBJ2-7, with D tentatively TRBD1 (6 bases). This CDR3 has 14 amino acids. V gave up 5 bases and J gave up 3 bases, with 14 bases separating them. CDR1 and CDR2 (germline): LNHNV, YYDKDF (reference sequence). This CDR3 reads CATSQGQPGYEQYF. CDR3 nucleotide sequence: TGTGCCACCAGCCAAGGACAGCCAGGCTACGAGCAGTACTTC.

The chain uses TRBV6-1 and TRBJ2-7; tentative D call: TRBD2 (5 bases). CDR1 and CDR2 (germline): MNHNS, SASEGT. The CDR3 runs to 14 residues. V lost 6 bases and J lost 12, with 24 bases in between. CDR3 sequence (DNA): TGTGCCAGCAGCCGAGAGAGGGAACTCGTCTTTCCGTACTTC. Amino acids: CASSRERELVFPYF.

This rearrangement joins TRBV29-1 to TRBJ2-5; 8 bases align to TRBD1. Germline loops: CDR1 SQVTM, CDR2 ANQGSEA. V lost 6 bases to trimming and J lost 1 base; unmatched junction nucleotides: 1. This CDR3 is built from 12 residues. DNA of the CDR3: TGCAGCGTGGGACAGGCCCAAGAGACCCAGTACTTC. This sequence encodes CSVGQAQETQYF.

This clone was found once. This sequence joins TRBV18 and TRBJ2-5, with D possibly TRBD2 on 6 matching bases. CDR3 length equals 13 residues. Trimming took 3 bases from V and 3 from J, leaving 8 bases between them. Germline V lookup: CDR1 KGHSH, CDR2 LQKENI. DNA for the CDR3: TGTGCCAGCTCACCCGGACTAAAAGAGACCCAGTACTTC. The encoded protein is CASSPGLKETQYF.

The chain couples TRBV9 to TRBJ2-2; 8 nucleotides align to TRBD1. CDR1 is SGDLS, CDR2 YYNGEE, per germline. CDR3 size: 15 residues. Unmatched junction bases numbered 8, after V lost 4 bases and J lost 6 bases. CDR3 region: CASSSPGGKAGELFF. The CDR3 DNA reads TGTGCCAGCAGCTCCCCAGGGGGCAAGGCCGGGGAGCTGTTTTTT.

The chain couples TRBV27 to TRBJ1-4; tentatively, D is TRBD1 (6 bases). Trimming cost V 1 base and J 8 bases, with 11 bases left between them. CDR3 length: 14 amino acids. Looked up from germline, CDR1 is MNHEY and CDR2 is SMNVEV (reference sequence). The CDR3 here is CASSLWAGAEKLFF. CDR3 coding DNA: TGTGCCAGCAGTTTATGGGCAGGGGCGGAAAAACTGTTTTTT.

The chain employs TRBV5-1 and TRBJ1-5, with D perhaps TRBD1 (5 bases). The CDR3 covers 15 residues. Germline CDR1 is SGHRS and CDR2 is YFSETQ. The V gene lost 0 bases and the J gene lost 7 bases, with 14 bases spanning the gap. CDR3 loop: CASSLGPQATQPQHF. In DNA form, the CDR3 reads TGCGCCAGCAGCTTGGGGCCACAGGCTACCCAGCCCCAGCATTTT.

This sequence joins TRBV10-1 and TRBJ2-2; TRBD2 matches at 12 bases. Germline V lookup: CDR1 WNHNN, CDR2 SYGVQD (reference sequence). The J segment lost 5 bases and the V segment lost 3 bases, leaving 7 bases of the junction unmatched. The CDR3 is 17 amino acids. CDR3 coding DNA: TGCGCCAGCAGTGATGCTAGCGGGAGGGCCCGGACCGGGGAGCTGTTTTTT. It translates to CASSDASGRARTGELFF.

The chain carries TRBV11-2 and TRBJ2-3; unclear D gene. CDR3 size: 14 residues. CDR1 and CDR2 from the germline V gene are SGHAT and FQNNGV. Trimming took off 2 bases at V and 6 bases at J, with 12 bases between the two ends. The CDR3 bases are TGTGCCAGCAGCTTAAACCCGAGGCGCGATACGCAGTATTTT. Translating gives CASSLNPRRDTQYF.

This chain joins TRBV4-2 and TRBJ2-2; D not certain. V lost 0 bases to trimming and J lost 7 bases, with 6 bases between them. The V gene's germline CDR1 is LGHNA and CDR2 YNFKEQ. The CDR3 is made up of 13 amino acids. CDR3 DNA: TGTGCCAGCAGCCAAGATCTCCTCGGGGAGCTGTTTTTT. Its translation is CASSQDLLGELFF.

V usage is TRBV19 and J usage is TRBJ1-5; D may be TRBD1 (6 bases). Germline CDR1 reads LNHDA; CDR2 reads SQIVND (reference sequence). Trimming shortened V by 3 bases and J by 7 bases, and 10 bases separated the two germline ends. The CDR3 extends over 13 amino acids. CDR3 bases: TGTGCCAGTAGTATTACAGGGAACCAGCCCCAGCATTTT. Translating it yields CASSITGNQPQHF.

The chain's CDR3 is CASSLFRFLSGQLSYEQYF. CDR3 in DNA: TGTGCCAGCAGCTTATTCCGCTTTCTCTCGGGACAGCTCTCCTACGAGCAGTACTTC. V gene TRBV7-8 combines with J gene TRBJ2-7, with 7 nucleotides matching TRBD1. The CDR3 sequence is 19 residues long. The germline gives CDR1 SGHVS, CDR2 FQNEAQ. J lost 0 bases, V lost 2 bases, and 16 bases had no gene match.

This clone was seen a single time. The genes are TRBV10-2 and TRBJ2-7; 7 bases fit TRBD1. Germline V gene lookup returns CDR1 WSHSY and CDR2 SAAADI. CDR3 length equals 13 residues. The V and J ends lost 7 bases and 3 bases, in that order; junction bases with no gene match: 6. The CDR3 DNA reads TGCGCCAGCAAAGTGACAGGGAGCTACGAGCAGTACTTC. This gives the protein CASKVTGSYEQYF.

The sample holds one count of this clone. The gene calls are TRBV5-1 and TRBJ2-3; TRBD2 agrees at 8 bases. Germline values: CDR1 SGHRS, CDR2 YFSETQ. V gave up 2 bases and J gave up 1 base; unmatched junction bases: 3. The CDR3 length is 15 residues. The CDR3 protein is CASSFEAGGTDTQYF. DNA for the CDR3: TGCGCCAGCAGCTTTGAAGCGGGAGGCACAGATACGCAGTATTTT.

The chain links TRBV4-3 to TRBJ2-1; 12 bases align to TRBD2. Germline assignment: CDR1 LGHNA and CDR2 YSLEER. Unmatched junction bases numbered 2, after V lost 1 base and J lost 7 bases. The CDR3 sequence is 15 residues long. CDR3 coding DNA: TGCGCCAGCAGCCAAGGACTAGCGGGGGCAAATGAGCAGTTCTTC. Protein product: CASSQGLAGANEQFF.

The genes are TRBV6-6 and TRBJ1-4; no clear D gene. The CDR3 has 14 amino acids. Trimming left V 7 bases short and J 0 bases short, with 9 bases between. Germline V gene lookup returns CDR1 MNHNY and CDR2 SVGAGI (reference sequence). This CDR3 reads CASTNTATNEKLFF. CDR3 DNA sequence: TGTGCCAGCACGAACACCGCAACTAATGAAAAACTGTTTTTT.

This chain uses TRBV4-1 with TRBJ2-7; 9 positions match TRBD2. The germline V gene has CDR1 MGHRA and CDR2 YSYEKL. The J segment lost 1 base and the V segment lost 3 bases, leaving 1 base of the junction unmatched. The CDR3 loop spans 14 amino acids. The chain's CDR3 is CASSQGLASYEQYF. The CDR3 coding sequence is TGCGCCAGCAGCCAGGGACTAGCATCCTACGAGCAGTACTTC.

The rearrangement joins TRBV30 to TRBJ2-7; D gene uncertain. Germline V CDR1 and CDR2: GTSNPN, SVGIG (reference sequence). The V and J ends lost 4 bases and 4 bases respectively, with 11 bases between them. The CDR3 spans 12 residues. The CDR3 spells CAWTRGTYEQYF. CDR3 nucleotide sequence: TGTGCCTGGACCCGCGGTACTTACGAGCAGTACTTC.

V gene TRBV18 combines with J gene TRBJ2-7, with 9 bases fitting TRBD2. From germline, CDR1 is KGHSH and CDR2 LQKENI. The CDR3 contains 15 residues. The trim removed 3 bases at V and 4 bases at J, leaving 7 bases unmatched. The CDR3 loop reads CASSPMVAGAYEQYF. The DNA for the CDR3 is TGTGCCAGCTCACCCATGGTAGCGGGAGCGTACGAGCAGTACTTC.

This clone came up once. V is TRBV2 and J is TRBJ2-2; tentatively, D is TRBD1 (6 bases). The CDR3 covers 14 residues. Germline assignment: CDR1 SNHLY and CDR2 FYNNEI. With 5 bases removed from V and 3 bases from J, the gap between germline ends came to 10 bases. The DNA of the CDR3 is TGTGCCAGCAGTCCTAACAGGGACACCGGGGAGCTGTTTTTT. This gives the protein CASSPNRDTGELFF.

The V call is TRBV25-1, the J call TRBJ2-7, with TRBD1 matching over 7 bases. Germline assignment: CDR1 MGHDK and CDR2 SYGVNS. The CDR3 sequence is 14 residues long. With V trimmed by 6 bases and J by 3 bases, 8 bases remained unmatched. CDR3 region: CASRVQGNDYEQYF. DNA of the CDR3: TGTGCCAGCAGGGTACAGGGGAACGACTACGAGCAGTACTTC.

V gene TRBV11-2 combines with J gene TRBJ1-4; D gene uncertain. V was cut by 0 bases and J by 8 bases, with 16 bases left in between. Germline CDR1 reads SGHAT; CDR2 reads FQNNGV. This CDR3 comprises 16 residues. CDR3 in amino acids: CASSLDFVTPGEKLFF. CDR3 DNA: TGTGCCAGCAGCTTAGATTTTGTAACACCCGGGGAAAAACTGTTTTTT. The full variable domain, in which reference TRBV11-2 and TRBJ1-4 provide the parts outside the CDR3, is EAGVAQSPRYKIIEKRQSVAFWCNPISGHATLYWYQQILGQGPKLLIQFQNNGVVDDSQLPKDRFSAERLKGVDSTLKIQPAKLEDSAVYLCASSLDFVTPGEKLFFGSGTQLSVL.

The gene calls are TRBV9 and TRBJ2-3; 9 bases agree with TRBD2. The CDR3 spans 14 residues. The germline gives CDR1 SGDLS, CDR2 YYNGEE. The J segment lost 6 bases and the V segment lost 4 bases, leaving 6 bases of the junction unmatched. The CDR3 reads CASSISGRGDTQYF. The CDR3 bases are TGTGCCAGCAGCATTAGCGGGAGAGGGGATACGCAGTATTTT.

The chain combines TRBV5-4 with TRBJ2-3; TRBD1 aligns across 8 bases. The CDR3 covers 13 residues. V lost 4 bases and J lost 4; bases outside the gene matches: 2. Germline V CDR1 and CDR2: SGHNT, YYREEE (reference sequence). Here the CDR3 reads CASSPTGADTQYF. CDR3 nucleotide sequence: TGTGCCAGCAGCCCGACAGGGGCAGATACGCAGTATTTT.